Given below is one T cell receptor (beta chain) in context. The antigen is undetermined. This sample stems from a study of blood T cells in healthy people across ages. A second about 7 to 12 cycle PCR used barcoded and J-beta primers. Through a template-switch adaptor with 12 random nucleotides, each cDNA molecule received a tag. TCRdb re-called the 5' RACE reads through MiXCR, storing one row per CDR3 protein. The sample has over 950,000 distinct CDR3 sequences; roughly 47% are singletons. The CDR3 contains 16 residues. V was clipped by 5 bases and J by 2 bases, with 19 bases between them. Germline CDR1 is SGHTA and CDR2 is FQGNSA. Broader study findings: Naive and antigen-experienced cells could not be conclusively compared, given unsorted PBMCs. CMV status of donors was unknown, possibly confounding expanded clonotype changes.

Per sample, a minimum of 7 million PBMCs were isolated. This chain links TRBV7-2 with TRBJ2-7; maybe TRBD1 (6 bases). The sequenced sample was blood. This sequence was found in a woman aged 55 to 70 in good health. The CDR3 DNA follows: TGTGCCAGCAGCCAGGGTGGGACACATATTACCTACGAGCAGTACTTC. It is translated as CASSQGGTHITYEQYF.